The 25 T cell receptor beta chains below were found in one sample sequenced in a study of blood T cell repertoires in COVID-19. Sequenced by immunoSEQ multiplex PCR; TCRdb stores in-frame clones only, minus some. The data contain 200,000 to 250,000 clones, around 90% of them singletons. The sequenced material came from PBMCs or T cells enriched from blood (not recorded which). The origin of the receptors is a woman aged 25 to 45 who had been exposed to COVID-19.

This clone was counted between two and nine times. The chain employs TRBV28 and TRBJ1-2; D might be TRBD1 (5 bases). V was clipped by 6 bases and J by 5 bases, with 13 bases between them. Germline CDR1 reads MDHEN; CDR2 reads SYDVKM. The CDR3 runs 13 residues. CDR3 nucleotide sequence: TGTGCCAGCAGCATCGGGGGAAGTTATGGCTACACCTTC. Protein product: CASSIGGSYGYTF.

This chain uses TRBV6-2 or TRBV6-3 with TRBJ1-1; D is undetermined. Germline loops: CDR1 MNHEY, CDR2 SVGEGT. The CDR3 extends over 14 amino acids. V was trimmed by 2 bases and J by 0 bases, leaving 7 bases between them. CDR3 region: CASSYTDMNTEAFF. CDR3 bases: TGTGCCAGCAGTTACACAGATATGAACACTGAAGCTTTCTTT.

The J gene is TRBJ1-2, the V gene TRBV11-2; D gene ambiguous. Looked up from germline, CDR1 is SGHAT and CDR2 is FQNNGV. Trimming left V 0 bases short and J 5 bases short, with 7 bases between. This CDR3 spans 13 amino acids. The CDR3 DNA reads as TGTGCCAGCAGCTTAGATCCAGGTTATGGCTACACCTTC. Amino acid sequence: CASSLDPGYGYTF.

This clone was seen a single time. V usage is TRBV24-1 and J usage is TRBJ2-3; 12 bases line up with TRBD2. CDR1 KGHDR and CDR2 SFDVKD come from the germline V gene. The CDR3 consists of 16 residues. V dropped 4 bases and J dropped 2; count of bases not matched to a gene: 3. The CDR3 region has the DNA TGTGCCACCAGTGAGGGGACTAGCGGGCACACAGATACGCAGTATTTT. Encoded protein: CATSEGTSGHTDTQYF.

This clone was observed a single time. The chain joins TRBV5-1 to TRBJ2-7; D is perhaps TRBD1 (5 bases). The CDR3 is 14 residues long. Germline-derived CDR1 and CDR2 are SGHRS and YFSETQ. The germline V and J ends were trimmed by 0 bases and 3 bases, with 10 bases remaining between them. The CDR3 protein is CASSLAQGDYEQYF. The CDR3, as DNA: TGCGCCAGCAGCTTGGCCCAGGGCGACTACGAGCAGTACTTC.

The chain combines TRBV9 with TRBJ2-1; perhaps TRBD2 as D (6 bases). V was cut by 0 bases and J by 2 bases, with 15 bases left in between. The CDR3 is 17 amino acids. Germline CDR1 reads SGDLS; CDR2 reads YYNGEE. Written as DNA, the CDR3 is TGTGCCAGCAGCGTAGAGTGGGGCGGAGGGACCTACAATGAGCAGTTCTTC. Its translation is CASSVEWGGGTYNEQFF.

The DNA of the CDR3 is TGTGCCAGCAGTTTAGGACTAGCGGGAGTGAAAGTCGAGCAGTACTTC. This sequence encodes CASSLGLAGVKVEQYF. The chain recombines TRBV27 with TRBJ2-7; 13 positions agree with TRBD2. V lost 2 bases to trimming and J lost 6 bases; unmatched junction nucleotides: 7. Germline CDR1 and CDR2: MNHEY and SMNVEV (reference sequence). This CDR3 comprises 16 residues.

The chain is built from TRBV28 and TRBJ2-7; weak D call: TRBD1 (5 bases). Germline loops: CDR1 MDHEN, CDR2 SYDVKM. V was trimmed by 5 bases and J by 3 bases, leaving 11 bases between them. This CDR3 contains 13 residues. CDR3 in DNA: TGTGCCAGCAGTGTGGACATGGGCTACGAGCAGTACTTC. Its protein is CASSVDMGYEQYF.

The rearrangement joins TRBV18 to TRBJ1-2, with D perhaps TRBD1 (5 bases). CDR1 is KGHSH and CDR2 is LQKENI in the germline V gene. The germline V and J ends were trimmed by 8 bases and 2 bases, with 18 bases remaining between them. The CDR3 totals 15 residues. CDR3 residues: CASPYSGFPNYGYTF. CDR3 nucleotide sequence: TGTGCCAGCCCTTATTCAGGGTTCCCCAACTATGGCTACACCTTC.

This clone showed up just a few times. This chain links TRBV4-1 with TRBJ1-2, with a tentative D call TRBD1 (6 bases). The germline CDR1 and CDR2 sequences are MGHRA and YSYEKL. This CDR3 has 18 amino acids. Trimming removed 2 bases at V and 1 base at J, with 20 bases between. The CDR3 DNA follows: TGCGCCAGCAGCCAAAGAGAAGCGTACGGACAGATTAACTATGGCTACACCTTC. Translating gives CASSQREAYGQINYGYTF.

The rearrangement uses TRBV11-2 and TRBJ1-3, with D possibly TRBD1 on 5 matching bases. This CDR3 has 15 amino acids. Trimming pared 3 bases from V and 2 bases from J, leaving 11 bases between. Germline V CDR1 and CDR2: SGHAT, FQNNGV. The CDR3 spells CASSFETVAGNTIYF. The CDR3 DNA reads as TGTGCCAGCAGCTTCGAGACAGTTGCTGGAAACACCATATATTTT.

The chain carries TRBV6-5 and TRBJ1-2; maybe TRBD1 (5 bases). V shed 8 bases and J shed 7 bases, with 17 bases lying between them. The CDR3 is 13 amino acids. Germline CDR1 is MNHEY and CDR2 is SVGAGI. The CDR3 here is CASGRGIKAGYTF. CDR3 nucleotide sequence: TGTGCCAGCGGCCGGGGGATAAAGGCTGGCTACACCTTC.

The CDR3 is CASSLDNRSYNSPLHF. DNA of the CDR3: TGCGCCAGCAGCTTGGACAACCGCTCCTATAATTCACCCCTCCACTTT. This chain connects TRBV5-1 to TRBJ1-6; D ambiguous. Per germline, CDR1 SGHRS and CDR2 YFSETQ. Trimming removed 0 bases from V and 0 bases from J, with 7 bases in between. The length of the CDR3 is 16 residues.

The chain links TRBV5-5 to TRBJ1-2; D is uncertain. This CDR3 comprises 13 residues. V dropped 1 base and J dropped 4 bases, with 8 bases sitting between them. Germline CDR1 reads SGHKS; CDR2 reads YYEKEE (reference sequence). The CDR3 nucleotides read TGTGCCAGCAGCTTGCCCTCTCCCTATGGCTACACCTTC. This gives the protein CASSLPSPYGYTF.

The J gene is TRBJ1-4, the V gene TRBV19; TRBD1 aligns across 9 bases. The ends lost 8 bases at V and 5 bases at J; junction bases unmatched: 6. Germline CDR1 reads LNHDA; CDR2 reads SQIVND (reference sequence). This CDR3 region has 14 residues. The CDR3 here is CASGPGQGNEKLFF. As DNA, the CDR3 is TGTGCCAGTGGCCCGGGACAGGGAAATGAAAAACTGTTTTTT.

The chain combines TRBV5-1 with TRBJ2-7, with D maybe TRBD1 (5 bases). CDR1 and CDR2 (germline): SGHRS, YFSETQ. Trimming stripped 5 bases from V and 1 base from J, with 10 bases between. The CDR3 totals 13 residues. CDR3 sequence: CASRATASYEQYF. In DNA form, the CDR3 reads TGCGCCAGCAGAGCGACAGCTTCCTACGAGCAGTACTTC.

This sequence joins TRBV28 and TRBJ1-1; possibly TRBD1 for D (5 bases). From germline, CDR1 is MDHEN and CDR2 SYDVKM. This CDR3 has 13 amino acids. V was trimmed by 11 bases and J by 0 bases, leaving 13 bases between them. Here the CDR3 reads CAASGFMNTEAFF. The CDR3 region has the DNA TGTGCCGCATCAGGGTTCATGAACACTGAAGCTTTCTTT.

The chain uses TRBV30 and TRBJ2-7, with 8 positions matching TRBD1. The CDR3 spans 16 residues. V shed 1 base and J 3 bases; nucleotides not matched to a gene: 11. The germline V gene encodes CDR1 GTSNPN and CDR2 SVGIG (reference sequence). CDR3 DNA: TGTGCCTGGAGTGCATACCCCGGGACAGGACGCTACGAGCAGTACTTC. Protein: CAWSAYPGTGRYEQYF.

This rearrangement joins TRBV19 to TRBJ2-7; possible D gene TRBD2, 5 bases. Germline V gene data show CDR1 as LNHDA and CDR2 as SQIVND (reference sequence). Trimming removed 2 bases at V and 3 bases at J, with 11 bases between. The CDR3 has 14 residues. DNA of the CDR3: TGTGCCAGTAGTATAAACGGGAACAACTACGAGCAGTACTTC. It specifies CASSINGNNYEQYF.

The V and J genes are TRBV2 and TRBJ1-6; D uncertain. CDR3 size: 14 residues. V dropped 6 bases and J dropped 10 bases, with 16 bases sitting between them. The V gene's germline CDR1 is SNHLY and CDR2 FYNNEI. The chain's CDR3 is CASSETSHASPLHF. Here the CDR3 DNA reads TGTGCCAGCAGCGAAACTTCCCATGCCTCACCCCTCCACTTT.

The chain couples TRBV29-1 to TRBJ2-2, with 7 bases fitting TRBD1. J was trimmed by 2 bases and V by 8 bases; bases with no gene match: 5. This CDR3 contains 13 residues. Germline values: CDR1 SQVTM, CDR2 ANQGSEA. This chain's CDR3 is CSTRDRNTGELFF. CDR3 sequence (DNA): TGCAGCACAAGGGACAGAAACACCGGGGAGCTGTTTTTT.

The chain joins TRBV30 to TRBJ1-3; 11 bases match TRBD1. After removal of 3 bases from V and 4 bases from J, the junction contained 2 bases not matched to a gene. CDR3 length equals 14 residues. Looked up from germline, CDR1 is GTSNPN and CDR2 is SVGIG (reference sequence). CDR3 residues: CAWRDRGLGNTIYF. Here the CDR3 DNA reads TGTGCCTGGAGGGACAGGGGGCTCGGAAACACCATATATTTT.

V gene TRBV6-5 combines with J gene TRBJ2-1, with no clear D. Germline loops: CDR1 MNHEY, CDR2 SVGAGI. This CDR3 is built from 13 residues. Trimming left V 6 bases short and J 8 bases short, with 14 bases between. The CDR3 is CASSPSGLDEQFF. CDR3 sequence (DNA): TGTGCCAGCAGCCCCTCTGGCTTGGATGAGCAGTTCTTC.

The chain links TRBV5-1 to TRBJ2-2; D remains ambiguous. The V end lost 1 base, the J end lost 2 bases, and 18 bases lay between the germline ends. The CDR3 has 18 residues. CDR1 is SGHRS, CDR2 YFSETQ, per germline. Here the CDR3 reads CASSLITITRGNTGELFF. CDR3 DNA: TGCGCCAGCAGCTTGATAACCATTACCCGCGGAAACACCGGGGAGCTGTTTTTT.

The chain has TRBV7-9 and TRBJ1-1; D uncertain. CDR3 size: 14 residues. Germline V CDR1 and CDR2: SEHNR, FQNEAQ (reference sequence). The ends were cut back, 1 base at V and 1 base at J, with 7 bases in the middle. This chain's CDR3 is CASSLDGKNTEAFF. CDR3 nucleotides: TGTGCCAGCAGCTTAGACGGGAAGAACACTGAAGCTTTCTTT.